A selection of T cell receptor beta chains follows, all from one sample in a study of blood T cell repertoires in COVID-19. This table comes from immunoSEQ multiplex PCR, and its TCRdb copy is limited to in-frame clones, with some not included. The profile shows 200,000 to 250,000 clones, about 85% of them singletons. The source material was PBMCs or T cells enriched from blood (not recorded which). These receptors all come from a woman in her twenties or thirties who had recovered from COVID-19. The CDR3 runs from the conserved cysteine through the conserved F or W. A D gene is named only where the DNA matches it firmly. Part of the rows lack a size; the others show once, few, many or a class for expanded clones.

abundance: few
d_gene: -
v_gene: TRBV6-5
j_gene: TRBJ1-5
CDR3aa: CASSSPGRGQPQHF
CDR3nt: TGTGCCAGCAGTTCCCCAGGTAGGGGTCAGCCCCAGCATTTT

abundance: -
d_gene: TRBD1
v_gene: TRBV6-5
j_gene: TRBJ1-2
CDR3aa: CASSYSEGAPSGYTF
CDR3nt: TGTGCCAGCAGTTACTCGGAGGGGGCGCCCTCCGGCTACACCTTC

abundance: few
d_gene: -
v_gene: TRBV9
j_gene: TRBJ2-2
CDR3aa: CASSVFQGPNTGELFF
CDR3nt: TGTGCCAGCAGCGTATTTCAGGGGCCGAACACCGGGGAGCTGTTTTTT

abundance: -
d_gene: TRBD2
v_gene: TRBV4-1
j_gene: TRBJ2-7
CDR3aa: CASSQEPRTSGAEQYF
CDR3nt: TGCGCCAGCAGCCAAGAACCCAGGACTAGCGGGGCCGAGCAGTACTTC

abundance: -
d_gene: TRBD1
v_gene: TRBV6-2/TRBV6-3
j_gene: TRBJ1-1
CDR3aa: CASSRNRDRDTEAFF
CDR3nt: TGTGCCAGCAGCCGTAACCGGGACAGAGACACTGAAGCTTTCTTT

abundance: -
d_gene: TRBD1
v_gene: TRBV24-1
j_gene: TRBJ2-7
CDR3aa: CATSDSRTGGYEQYF
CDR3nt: TGTGCCACCAGTGATTCCCGGACAGGCGGCTACGAGCAGTACTTC

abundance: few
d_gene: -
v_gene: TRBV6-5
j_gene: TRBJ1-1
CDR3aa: CASSYAETRGAFF
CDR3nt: TGTGCCAGCAGTTACGCTGAAACTCGGGGAGCTTTCTTT

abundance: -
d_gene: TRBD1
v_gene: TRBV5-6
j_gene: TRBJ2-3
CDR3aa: CASSLGGTGSDTQYF
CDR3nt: TGTGCCAGCAGCTTGGGGGGGACAGGATCAGATACGCAGTATTTT

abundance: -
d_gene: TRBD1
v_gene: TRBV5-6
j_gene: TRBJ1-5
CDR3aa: CASSLQQGAIQPQHF
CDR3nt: TGTGCCAGCAGCTTGCAGCAGGGGGCGATCCAGCCCCAGCATTTT

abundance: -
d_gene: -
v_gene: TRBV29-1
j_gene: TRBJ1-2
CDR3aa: CSPTLDYGYTF
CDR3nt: TGCAGCCCCACTCTAGACTATGGCTACACCTTC

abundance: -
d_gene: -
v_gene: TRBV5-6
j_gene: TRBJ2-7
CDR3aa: CASSLLTADEQYF
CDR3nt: TGTGCCAGCAGCCTTCTCACGGCGGACGAGCAGTACTTC

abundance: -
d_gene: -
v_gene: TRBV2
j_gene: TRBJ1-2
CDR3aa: CASSAEVAYGYTF
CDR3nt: TGTGCCAGCAGCGCGGAAGTAGCCTATGGCTACACCTTC